One TCR beta chain is described in this entry. The antigen is undetermined. The data were obtained in a study of cytomegalovirus exposure and HLA in healthy donors. Study results and limitations: Another analysis was done later, and it associated 16,951 TCR beta sequences with HLA alleles at 0.05 false discovery rate. Later analysis suggested most CMV-associated TCR beta chains were HLA-restricted. An apparent linkage of common viral pathogens to several of the most significant clusters emerged in a later analysis.

The PCR contained 60 Vbeta and 13 Jbeta primers. Only in-frame clones appear in the TCRdb table, and some are missing; sequencing was by immunoSEQ multiplex PCR. Here the sample table reports 150,000 to 200,000 clones. Samples came from healthy bone marrow donors. This receptor was identified in a boy aged 5-17 years in good health and CMV-seronegative. The sequenced sample consisted of PBMCs.

This CDR3 reads CASSPLGSAGEQFF. The CDR3 nucleotides read TGTGCCAGCAGCCCCTTGGGCAGTGCGGGGGAGCAGTTCTTC. J is TRBJ2-1 and V is TRBV5-4, with D possibly matching TRBD2 (6 bases). Germline CDR1 and CDR2: SGHNT and YYREEE (reference sequence). Trimming removed 4 bases from V and 10 bases from J, with 18 bases in between. CDR3 length: 14 amino acids.